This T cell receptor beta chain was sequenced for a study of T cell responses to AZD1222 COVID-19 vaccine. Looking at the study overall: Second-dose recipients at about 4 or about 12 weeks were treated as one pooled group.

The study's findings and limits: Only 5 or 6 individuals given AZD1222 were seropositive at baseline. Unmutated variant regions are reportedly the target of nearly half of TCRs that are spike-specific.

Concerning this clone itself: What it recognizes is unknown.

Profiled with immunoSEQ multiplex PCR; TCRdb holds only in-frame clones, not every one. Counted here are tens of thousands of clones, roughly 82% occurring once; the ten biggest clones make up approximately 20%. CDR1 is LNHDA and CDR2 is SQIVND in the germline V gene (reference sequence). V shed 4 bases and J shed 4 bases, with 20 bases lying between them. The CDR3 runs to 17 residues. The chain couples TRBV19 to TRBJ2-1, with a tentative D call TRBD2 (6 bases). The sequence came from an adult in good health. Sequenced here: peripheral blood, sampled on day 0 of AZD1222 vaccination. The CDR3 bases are TGTGCCAGTAGTAGCTCCCGGGACGGGAGTTTTTACAATGAGCAGTTCTTC. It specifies CASSSSRDGSFYNEQFF.